These 23 T cell receptor beta chains were sequenced from one sample in a study of spatial heterogeneity in lung cancer. The sample's time point: sample taken at primary tumor resection. TCRs were sequenced from unsorted whole RNA of tumor, nontumor lung or PBMC. TCRdb independently ran MiXCR on the 5' RACE reads; one entry per CDR3 protein. Counted here are under 100,000 distinct CDR3 sequences, over 8.5% occurring once; the ten biggest clones make up 6.9%. Sequencing was performed on PBMCs, taken at surgery. The receptors derive from a male donor with early-stage non-small cell lung cancer.

In the case of this clonotype: The conserved final phenylalanine or tryptophan is absent from the CDR3, which likely points to a read error. CDR3 sequence (DNA): TGCAGCGTCGAAGGACTAGCGGGCACAGATACGCAGTATTCT. It specifies CSVEGLAGTDTQYS. The chain joins TRBV29-1 to TRBJ2-3, with TRBD2 matching over 10 bases. Looked up from germline, CDR1 is SQVTM and CDR2 is ANQGSEA. This CDR3 has 14 amino acids.

This clonotype came up many times. The chain joins TRBV10-3 to TRBJ2-2; D ambiguous. The germline V gene encodes CDR1 ENHRY and CDR2 SYGVKD. V was shortened by 5 bases and J by 2 bases, with 15 bases between the two germline ends. This CDR3 is built from 16 residues. The CDR3 sequence: CAISPDGQSNTGELFF. The CDR3 region has the DNA TGTGCCATCAGTCCCGACGGCCAGTCCAACACCGGGGAGCTGTTTTTT.

This clonotype was seen many times. The J gene is TRBJ2-3, the V gene TRBV2; 9 bases map to TRBD2. V shed 4 bases, J shed 1 base, and the junction held 0 bases outside the gene matches. This CDR3 is 14 amino acids long. The V gene's germline CDR1 is SNHLY and CDR2 FYNNEI. CDR3 DNA sequence: TGTGCCAGCAGTGTAGCGGGGGGCACAGATACGCAGTATTTT. As protein: CASSVAGGTDTQYF.

J is TRBJ1-5 and V is TRBV6-2 or TRBV6-3; 7 bases are a match to TRBD1. This CDR3 is built from 15 residues. Germline V lookup: CDR1 MNHEY, CDR2 SVGEGT. V was clipped by 5 bases and J by 6 bases; unmatched bases: 10. This CDR3 is CASSPAGGARQPQHF. The CDR3 coding sequence is TGTGCCAGCAGTCCCGCAGGGGGTGCACGTCAGCCCCAGCATTTT.

This clonotype was detected only a few times. The rearrangement joins TRBV20-1 to TRBJ2-1; 7 positions match TRBD2. V lost 2 bases, J lost 4 bases, and 8 bases stayed unmatched. This CDR3 spans 15 amino acids. Germline assignment: CDR1 DFQATT and CDR2 SNEGSKA (reference sequence). This CDR3 is CSARSRLAAYNEQFF. CDR3 nucleotides: TGCAGTGCTAGATCACGGCTAGCGGCTTACAATGAGCAGTTCTTC.

The V and J genes are TRBV6-5 and TRBJ2-1, with TRBD2 identical over 9 bases. With 4 bases clipped from V and 10 bases from J, the junction kept 8 bases outside the gene matches. Per the germline V gene, CDR1 is MNHEY and CDR2 is SVGAGI. The CDR3 loop spans 14 amino acids. In DNA form, the CDR3 reads TGTGCCAGCAGTTCCAGCGGGGGGATGTGGGAGCAGTTCTTC. The encoded protein is CASSSSGGMWEQFF.

This clonotype was detected only a few times. J is TRBJ1-6 and V is TRBV27; D remains ambiguous. There are 15 residues in the CDR3. Germline CDR1 and CDR2: MNHEY and SMNVEV (reference sequence). Trimming pared 7 bases from V and 8 bases from J, leaving 18 bases between. The CDR3 sequence is CASTAQWGFDSPLHF. In DNA form, the CDR3 reads TGTGCCAGCACCGCCCAGTGGGGTTTTGATTCACCCCTCCACTTT.

This clonotype was seen a handful of times. CDR3 coding DNA: TGTGCCAGCAGTCGCGTAGACTCGGGCTTAGAGACCCAGTACTTC. Translating gives CASSRVDSGLETQYF. This chain connects TRBV6-1 to TRBJ2-5; D is undetermined. CDR3 length: 15 amino acids. V was trimmed by 5 bases and J by 4 bases, leaving 17 bases between them. The germline CDR1 and CDR2 sequences are MNHNS and SASEGT.

This clonotype appeared many times. This chain joins TRBV2 and TRBJ1-1; D call uncertain. Trimming stripped 5 bases from V and 1 base from J, with 8 bases between. The CDR3 runs to 13 residues. In germline, CDR1 is SNHLY, CDR2 FYNNEI. The CDR3, as DNA: TGTGCCAGCAGTATGGGCGGGAACACTGAAGCTTTCTTT. This sequence encodes CASSMGGNTEAFF.

This clonotype was observed at least ten times. The CDR3 nucleotides read TGCAGTGCGATCGACATGACTAGCGGGCTAAACATTCAGTACTTC. Residues: CSAIDMTSGLNIQYF. The chain recombines TRBV20-1 with TRBJ2-4, with 10 nucleotides matching TRBD2. CDR1 and CDR2 from the germline V gene are DFQATT and SNEGSKA (reference sequence). Germline trimming cut 6 bases from V and 6 bases from J; bases unmatched to any gene: 11. The CDR3 runs 15 residues.

This clonotype was picked up many times. CDR3 sequence (DNA): TGTGCCAGCAGCCGGACAGGGGACACTGAAGCTTTCTTT. Its protein is CASSRTGDTEAFF. V is TRBV12-3 or TRBV12-4 and J is TRBJ1-1, with TRBD1 matching 9 bases. The CDR3 totals 13 residues. V lost 6 bases, J lost 3 bases, and 2 bases stayed unmatched.

This chain uses TRBV7-6 with TRBJ2-7; perhaps D is TRBD1 or TRBD2 (5 bases each). The V end was cut by 2 bases, the J end by 2 bases, with 10 bases between. The CDR3 length is 14 residues. Per germline, CDR1 SGHVS and CDR2 FNYEAQ. The CDR3 loop reads CASSLSLGAYEQYF. The CDR3 bases are TGTGCCAGCAGCTTATCTCTGGGGGCCTACGAGCAGTACTTC.

This clonotype was detected many times. The V gene is TRBV2, the J gene TRBJ1-5, with D possibly matching TRBD1 (5 bases). V was trimmed by 7 bases and J by 4 bases, leaving 11 bases between them. Germline V gene sequence: CDR1 SNHLY, CDR2 FYNNEI. This CDR3 region has 13 residues. CDR3 DNA: TGTGCCAGCACTACGGGGGGTAATCAGCCCCAGCATTTT. This gives the protein CASTTGGNQPQHF.

This clonotype showed up just a few times. The CDR3 region is CSAKLQGGTRDEQYF. CDR3 nucleotides: TGCAGCGCGAAACTCCAGGGGGGAACACGGGACGAGCAGTACTTC. The chain couples TRBV29-1 to TRBJ2-7; possibly TRBD1 for D (7 bases). The CDR3 covers 15 residues. V lost 7 bases and J lost 5, with 24 bases in between. Germline V gene lookup returns CDR1 SQVTM and CDR2 ANQGSEA.

This clonotype showed up many times. CDR3 bases: TGTGCCAGCAGTTACGACAGGGATGACTATGGCTACACCTTC. Translated, it gives CASSYDRDDYGYTF. The chain couples TRBV6-2 or TRBV6-3 to TRBJ1-2; 7 positions agree with TRBD1. The germline CDR1 and CDR2 sequences are MNHEY and SVGEGT. CDR3 size: 14 residues. Germline trimming cut 2 bases from V and 3 bases from J; bases unmatched to any gene: 3.

The chain uses TRBV29-1 and TRBJ2-1; 10 bases fit TRBD1. The V gene's germline CDR1 is SQVTM and CDR2 ANQGSEA. V lost 3 bases, J lost 3 bases, and 5 bases stayed unmatched. The CDR3 sequence is 15 residues long. CDR3 sequence reads: CSVEGTGDFYNEQFF. The CDR3 DNA reads as TGCAGCGTTGAGGGGACAGGGGACTTCTACAATGAGCAGTTCTTC.

In its sample, this clonotype was seen many times. This chain joins TRBV7-2 and TRBJ2-5; the D is unclear. V was clipped by 3 bases and J by 3 bases, with 8 bases between them. Germline CDR1 and CDR2: SGHTA and FQGNSA. This CDR3 is 13 amino acids long. CDR3 bases: TGTGCCAGCAGCTTTCAACGGGAAGAGACCCAGTACTTC. As protein: CASSFQREETQYF.

The gene calls are TRBV5-1 and TRBJ2-7; D is perhaps TRBD2 (5 bases). Germline V gene data show CDR1 as SGHRS and CDR2 as YFSETQ. The CDR3 spans 15 residues. Trimming removed 0 bases at V and 3 bases at J, with 13 bases between. The chain's CDR3 is CASSLAPGLLYEQYF. CDR3 in DNA: TGCGCCAGCAGCTTGGCGCCCGGACTTCTCTACGAGCAGTACTTC.

This clonotype has at least ten counts. This chain connects TRBV5-1 to TRBJ1-4; TRBD1 might be the D (6 bases). The CDR3 loop spans 14 amino acids. Germline values: CDR1 SGHRS, CDR2 YFSETQ. V was clipped by 4 bases and J by 8 bases, with 15 bases between them. The CDR3 DNA reads as TGCGCCAGCAGCAGTGGGGGCGCGGGAGAAAAACTGTTTTTT. It codes for CASSSGGAGEKLFF.

This clonotype was seen only a few times. The chain uses TRBV20-1 and TRBJ1-4, with a possible D match to TRBD1 (6 bases). Per germline, CDR1 DFQATT and CDR2 SNEGSKA (reference sequence). CDR3 length: 16 amino acids. Trimming cost V 6 bases and J 0 bases, with 17 bases left between them. The CDR3: CSAQAGDQATNEKLFF. The CDR3 DNA reads TGCAGTGCCCAGGCAGGGGACCAAGCAACTAATGAAAAACTGTTTTTT.

V is TRBV12-3 or TRBV12-4 and J is TRBJ2-1; D gene ambiguous. The CDR3 spans 13 residues. V was shortened by 3 bases and J by 4 bases, with 7 bases between the two germline ends. The CDR3 protein is CASSFYLYNEQFF. For the CDR3, the DNA is TGTGCCAGCAGTTTCTATCTATACAATGAGCAGTTCTTC.

This clonotype was detected ten times or more. This chain joins TRBV28 and TRBJ2-7; D possibly corresponds to TRBD1 (6 bases). V gave up 8 bases and J gave up 4 bases, with 15 bases separating them. From germline, CDR1 is MDHEN and CDR2 SYDVKM. This CDR3 region has 13 residues. This CDR3 is CASRAGVGYEQYF. The CDR3 DNA sequence: TGTGCCAGCCGAGCAGGGGTGGGGTACGAGCAGTACTTC.

The table lists this clonotype with many counts. The rearrangement joins TRBV20-1 to TRBJ2-4, with D maybe TRBD1 (7 bases). The CDR3 has 16 amino acids. With 0 bases removed from V and 0 bases from J, the gap between germline ends came to 12 bases. Looked up from germline, CDR1 is DFQATT and CDR2 is SNEGSKA (reference sequence). The CDR3 DNA follows: TGCAGTGCTAGAGACAGGGGGGACATAGCCAAAAACATTCAGTACTTC. Protein sequence: CSARDRGDIAKNIQYF.